These T cell receptor beta chains were read from a single sample in a study of metastatic and nonmetastatic thyroid tumors. TCRdb reassembled clones from the PCR reads with MiXCR. The sample records roughly 53,000 clones, 20% to 25% being singletons. The sample taken for sequencing was blood. The receptors were gathered from a female donor with papillary thyroid cancer or a benign thyroid nodule (not recorded which). Some clones in this sample may be carry-over from other donors' samples. CDR3s include the opening cysteine and the closing phenylalanine or tryptophan. Each record gives: clone size, D gene, V gene, J gene, CDR3 protein, CDR3 DNA. D genes are given only for firm matches. The size entry is marked missing in some rows and otherwise reads once, few, many or a size class.

clone_size: few; d_call: NA; v_call: TRBV6-5; j_call: TRBJ2-7; cdr3_aa: CASSYSDRYEYYF; cdr3_nt: TGTGCCAGCAGTTACTCTGATCGCTACGAGTATTACTTC
clone_size: many; d_call: TRBD2; v_call: TRBV6-2/TRBV6-3; j_call: TRBJ2-1; cdr3_aa: CASSSEAGGYNEQFF; cdr3_nt: TGTGCCAGCAGTTCAGAGGCGGGAGGGTACAATGAGCAGTTCTTC
clone_size: NA; d_call: NA; v_call: TRBV6-1; j_call: TRBJ2-2; cdr3_aa: CASSPRRGADTGELFF; cdr3_nt: TGTGCCAGTAGTCCCCGCCGGGGGGCTGACACCGGTGAGCTGTTTTTT
clone_size: NA; d_call: NA; v_call: TRBV2; j_call: TRBJ1-1; cdr3_aa: CARSGFEKGSTEAFF; cdr3_nt: TGTGCCAGAAGCGGATTTGAAAAGGGCAGCACTGAAGCTTTCTTT
clone_size: NA; d_call: TRBD1; v_call: TRBV11-2; j_call: TRBJ2-1; cdr3_aa: CASSRTGRDNVQFF; cdr3_nt: TGTGCCAGCAGCCGGACAGGTAGGGACAATGTGCAGTTCTTC
clone_size: NA; d_call: NA; v_call: TRBV6-2/TRBV6-3; j_call: TRBJ2-2; cdr3_aa: CASSYTRAGTGELFF; cdr3_nt: TGTGCCAGCAGTTATACCAGGGCGGGCACCGGGGAGCTGTTTTTT
clone_size: many; d_call: TRBD1; v_call: TRBV28; j_call: TRBJ2-7; cdr3_aa: CASTLGTGGSEQYF; cdr3_nt: TGTGCCAGCACCTTGGGGACAGGGGGCTCCGAGCAGTACTTC
clone_size: many; d_call: NA; v_call: TRBV7-3; j_call: TRBJ1-1; cdr3_aa: CASSFIRDTEAFF; cdr3_nt: TGTGCCAGCAGCTTCATTCGGGACACTGAAGCTTTCTTT
clone_size: many; d_call: NA; v_call: TRBV20-1; j_call: TRBJ1-5; cdr3_aa: CSARIMVRDTYNQPQHF; cdr3_nt: TGCAGTGCTAGAATCATGGTCCGGGACACCTACAATCAGCCCCAGCATTTT
clone_size: many; d_call: NA; v_call: TRBV19; j_call: TRBJ2-7; cdr3_aa: CASSITTEASYEQYF; cdr3_nt: TGTGCCAGTAGTATTACGACGGAGGCAAGCTACGAGCAGTACTTC
clone_size: many; d_call: TRBD1; v_call: TRBV9; j_call: TRBJ1-6; cdr3_aa: CASSPRQGGSPLHF; cdr3_nt: TGTGCCAGCAGCCCACGACAGGGGGGATCACCCCTCCACTTT